This T cell receptor (beta chain) was documented in a study of early T cells in non-severe SARS-CoV-2 infection. As for the study in general: The study sequenced bulk RNA from unsorted whole blood, with chains unpaired. Study outcomes and limitations: Using VDJdb, the matching emphasized anti-spike CD8 responses while missing private and CD4 specificities.

Molecules of cDNA were individually given unique molecular identifiers that were attached to them. TCRdb recomputed calls from the 5' RACE reads with MiXCR, one row per CDR3 protein. The sample lists about 83,000 distinct CDR3 sequences, 9% to 15% occurring once. With 4 bases removed from V and 4 bases from J, the gap between germline ends came to 19 bases. CDR1 DFQATT and CDR2 SNEGSKA come from the germline V gene (reference sequence). The CDR3 length is 15 residues. Comments on this clonotype: Its target is not known.

The J gene is TRBJ1-2, the V gene TRBV20-1; D gene uncertain. The clonotype comes from an adult who was a healthcare worker with PCR-confirmed SARS-CoV-2 infection or an uninfected control (not recorded which). The specimen was whole blood. In DNA form, the CDR3 reads TGCAGTGCTAACCCCCCGGACCCAGCTAGCTATGGCTACACCTTC. Translating it yields CSANPPDPASYGYTF.